A single sample gave rise to the 10 T cell receptor beta chains below, sequenced in a study of T cell responses to AZD1222 COVID-19 vaccine. The protocol was immunoSEQ multiplex PCR, while the TCRdb copy is restricted to in-frame clones and leaves out a portion. In the table there are around 50,000 clones, around 84% of which are singletons. The specimen comprised peripheral blood, sampled on day 0 of AZD1222 vaccination. Receptors were obtained from an adult in good health.

This clone is categorized as medium-sized. The V gene is TRBV18, the J gene TRBJ1-1, with 8 positions matching TRBD1. After removal of 3 bases from V and 4 bases from J, the junction contained 10 bases not matched to a gene. Germline V CDR1 and CDR2: KGHSH, LQKENI. The CDR3 sequence is 16 residues long. The CDR3 reads CASSPDRAYSVTEAFF. For the CDR3, the DNA is TGTGCCAGCTCACCGGACAGGGCTTATTCGGTCACTGAAGCTTTCTTT.

The gene calls are TRBV3-1 (or the pseudogene TRBV3-2) and TRBJ1-6; 7 bases align to TRBD1. Losses at the gene ends were 2 bases for V and 6 bases for J; bases not matched to a gene: 10. This CDR3 contains 17 residues. In germline, CDR1 is LGHDT, CDR2 YNNKEL (reference sequence). CDR3 DNA sequence: TGTGCCAGCAGCCAACCCCAGACAGGGAGTGGTAATTCACCCCTCCACTTT. Its protein is CASSQPQTGSGNSPLHF.

This clone was counted a single time. This sequence joins TRBV27 and TRBJ1-1; a possible D gene is TRBD1 (6 bases). V lost 2 bases, J lost 7 bases, and 11 bases lay in between. The length of the CDR3 is 13 residues. CDR1 MNHEY and CDR2 SMNVEV come from the germline V gene (reference sequence). CDR3 sequence (DNA): TGTGCCAGCAGTTTAAGGCAGGGGAATGAAGCTTTCTTT. It yields the protein CASSLRQGNEAFF.

V gene TRBV2 combines with J gene TRBJ1-1, with D possibly matching TRBD1 (5 bases). The germline V gene has CDR1 SNHLY and CDR2 FYNNEI. Trimming removed 8 bases at V and 1 base at J, with 11 bases between. This CDR3 comprises 13 residues. As DNA, the CDR3 is TGTGCCAGCCTTCGGAGGGGGAACACTGAAGCTTTCTTT. Its translation: CASLRRGNTEAFF.

The chain couples TRBV19 to TRBJ2-5; TRBD1 might be the D (5 bases). CDR3 length: 15 amino acids. V was clipped by 4 bases and J by 4 bases, with 16 bases between them. Germline V gene sequence: CDR1 LNHDA, CDR2 SQIVND (reference sequence). The CDR3 loop reads CASSSSNGAGETQYF. The CDR3 nucleotides are TGTGCCAGTAGTAGTTCGAATGGGGCCGGAGAGACCCAGTACTTC.

The chain carries TRBV4-2 and TRBJ2-7; TRBD1 matches 9 bases. V trimming: 8 bases; J trimming: 1 base; junction bases outside the gene matches: 3. Per germline, CDR1 LGHNA and CDR2 YNFKEQ. The CDR3 runs 13 residues. The CDR3 DNA sequence: TGTGCCAGCGGAGGGACAGGGTCCTACGAGCAGTACTTC. Encoded protein: CASGGTGSYEQYF.

V usage is TRBV5-1 and J usage is TRBJ1-3, with a tentative D call TRBD1 (6 bases). This CDR3 is built from 18 residues. Trimming left V 4 bases short and J 1 base short, with 21 bases between. Germline V lookup: CDR1 SGHRS, CDR2 YFSETQ. CDR3 coding DNA: TGCGCCAGCAGCAAGGGCGGACAGCTACCCCTTTCTGGAAACACCATATATTTT. Its translation is CASSKGGQLPLSGNTIYF.

This rearrangement joins TRBV6-5 to TRBJ2-3; 9 bases are shared with TRBD1. Germline values: CDR1 MNHEY, CDR2 SVGAGI. V shed 2 bases, J shed 9 bases, and the junction held 9 bases outside the gene matches. The CDR3 is 15 amino acids. The CDR3: CASSYEGQGGSTQYF. CDR3 DNA sequence: TGTGCCAGCAGTTACGAGGGACAGGGTGGAAGCACGCAGTATTTT.

This clone appeared a few times. The CDR3: CATWDVHGYTF. CDR3 nucleotides: TGTGCCACCTGGGACGTACATGGCTACACCTTC. The chain is built from TRBV6-6 and TRBJ1-2, with D tentatively TRBD1 (5 bases). The CDR3 is made up of 11 amino acids. With 10 bases removed from V and 6 bases from J, the gap between germline ends came to 12 bases. Germline CDR1 reads MNHNY; CDR2 reads SVGAGI (reference sequence).

The gene calls are TRBV5-1 and TRBJ1-5; D is possibly TRBD1 (5 bases). Germline V gene lookup returns CDR1 SGHRS and CDR2 YFSETQ. The CDR3 contains 15 residues. V was cut by 3 bases and J by 0 bases, with 10 bases left in between. This CDR3 is CASSWDGYSNQPQHF. The CDR3 region has the DNA TGCGCCAGCAGCTGGGACGGTTATAGCAATCAGCCCCAGCATTTT.